A single sample is the source of the 9 T cell receptor beta chains below, sequenced in a study of beta chain features in type 1 diabetes. Sequencing targeted expressed TCRB transcripts, as all isolated RNA had been reverse transcribed. Clones were read by immunoSEQ multiplex PCR, and TCRdb kept only the in-frame ones, dropping some. The sample yields 250,000 to 300,000 clones, 8% seen once. What was sequenced was central memory CD4+ T cells from blood. These receptors all come from a woman aged 18 to 35 in good health.

The chain links TRBV11-3 to TRBJ2-1; 7 bases align to TRBD1. Trimming at V came to 3 bases and at J to 4 bases, leaving 0 bases not matched to a gene. Germline V gives CDR1 SGHNT, CDR2 YENEEA. The CDR3 length is 13 residues. The CDR3 sequence: CASSLTGYNEQFF. The DNA of the CDR3 is TGTGCCAGCAGCTTGACAGGGTACAATGAGCAGTTCTTC.

This clone has a handful of counts. The rearrangement joins TRBV28 to TRBJ1-6, with 7 bases aligning to TRBD1. CDR1 is MDHEN and CDR2 is SYDVKM in the germline V gene. Unmatched junction bases numbered 13, after V lost 6 bases and J lost 11 bases. The CDR3 has 15 amino acids. The CDR3 here is CASSPGPTGATPLHF. As DNA, the CDR3 is TGTGCCAGCAGCCCAGGACCTACAGGGGCGACACCCCTCCACTTT.

Ten or more counts support this clone. The chain has TRBV18 and TRBJ1-5; D is unresolved. Germline CDR1 and CDR2: KGHSH and LQKENI. Trimming removed 3 bases from V and 10 bases from J, with 22 bases in between. The CDR3 runs to 16 residues. CDR3 amino acids: CASSPTTQIDRGPQHF. The DNA of the CDR3 is TGTGCCAGCTCACCCACTACCCAGATAGATCGGGGACCCCAGCATTTT. The whole variable domain, remainder taken from reference TRBV18 and TRBJ1-5, is NAGVMQNPRHLVRRRGQEARLRCSPMKGHSHVYWYRQLPEEGLKFMVYLQKENIIDESGMPKERFSAEFPKEGPSILRIQQVVRGDSAAYFCASSPTTQIDRGPQHFGDGTRLSIL.

The chain has TRBV19 and TRBJ1-1, with D perhaps TRBD1 (6 bases). In germline, CDR1 is LNHDA, CDR2 SQIVND (reference sequence). CDR3 length: 13 amino acids. Trimming stripped 7 bases from V and 1 base from J, with 10 bases between. The CDR3 sequence: CASKTGPNTEAFF. CDR3 nucleotide sequence: TGTGCCAGTAAGACAGGTCCGAACACTGAAGCTTTCTTT.

This clone was picked up a small number of times. This chain links TRBV28 with TRBJ1-2; 8 bases line up with TRBD1. Trimming cost V 5 bases and J 4 bases; bases outside gene matches: 9. The CDR3 is 15 residues long. Per the germline V gene, CDR1 is MDHEN and CDR2 is SYDVKM. CDR3 nucleotides: TGTGCCAGCAGTATCTGGGAACAGGGGGTCTATGGCTACACCTTC. Encoded protein: CASSIWEQGVYGYTF.

This chain links TRBV10-3 with TRBJ2-1; the D gene is possibly TRBD2 (5 bases). The germline CDR1 and CDR2 sequences are ENHRY and SYGVKD. The CDR3 extends over 16 amino acids. The V end lost 10 bases, the J end lost 1 base, and 20 bases lay between the germline ends. In DNA, the CDR3 is TGTGCCAGCAGCCAACGCCTAGCCGGTTCCTACAATGAGCAGTTCTTC. Translation gives CASSQRLAGSYNEQFF.

Many counts were recorded for this clone. This chain uses TRBV2 with TRBJ2-1, with 11 nucleotides matching TRBD2. This CDR3 comprises 13 residues. J was trimmed by 10 bases and V by 7 bases; bases with no gene match: 6. From germline, CDR1 is SNHLY and CDR2 FYNNEI. CDR3 region: CASNRLAGPEQFF. The CDR3 DNA reads TGTGCCAGCAATCGACTAGCGGGGCCCGAGCAGTTCTTC.

The chain is built from TRBV29-1 and TRBJ2-4; no clear D gene. Per the germline V gene, CDR1 is SQVTM and CDR2 is ANQGSEA. The CDR3 has 14 amino acids. V gave up 2 bases and J gave up 2 bases, with 10 bases separating them. The CDR3 sequence is CSVEWSQPKNIQYF. DNA for the CDR3: TGCAGCGTTGAATGGTCACAGCCCAAAAACATTCAGTACTTC. The full variable domain, in which reference TRBV29-1 and TRBJ2-4 provide the parts outside the CDR3, is SAVISQKPSRDICQRGTSLTIQCQVDSQVTMMFWYRQQPGQSLTLIATANQGSEATYESGFVIDKFPISRPNLTFSTLTVSNMSPEDSSIYLCSVEWSQPKNIQYFGAGTRLSVL.

V usage is TRBV30 and J usage is TRBJ2-1; D is possibly TRBD1 or TRBD2 (5 bases each). Looked up from germline, CDR1 is GTSNPN and CDR2 is SVGIG (reference sequence). V gave up 7 bases and J gave up 7 bases, with 20 bases separating them. The CDR3 has 14 residues. The CDR3 DNA is TGTGCCTCCACTCGGGACGGAGCGATTAATGAGCAGTTCTTC. Its translation: CASTRDGAINEQFF.